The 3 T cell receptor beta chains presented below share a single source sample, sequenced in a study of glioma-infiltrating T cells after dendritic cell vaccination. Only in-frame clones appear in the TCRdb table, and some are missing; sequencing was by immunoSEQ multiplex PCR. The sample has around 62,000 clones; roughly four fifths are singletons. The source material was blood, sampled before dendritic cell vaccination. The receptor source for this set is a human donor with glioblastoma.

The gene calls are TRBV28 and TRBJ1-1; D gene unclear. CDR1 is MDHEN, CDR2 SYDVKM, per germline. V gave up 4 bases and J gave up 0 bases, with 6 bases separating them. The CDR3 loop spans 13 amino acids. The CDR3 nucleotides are TGTGCCAGCAGTTCCACAGTGAACACTGAAGCTTTCTTT. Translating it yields CASSSTVNTEAFF.

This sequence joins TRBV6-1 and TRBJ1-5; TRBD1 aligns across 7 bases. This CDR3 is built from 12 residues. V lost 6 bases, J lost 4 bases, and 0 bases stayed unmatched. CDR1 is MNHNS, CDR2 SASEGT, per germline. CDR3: CASRDRNQPQHF. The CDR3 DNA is TGTGCCAGCAGGGACAGGAATCAGCCCCAGCATTTT.

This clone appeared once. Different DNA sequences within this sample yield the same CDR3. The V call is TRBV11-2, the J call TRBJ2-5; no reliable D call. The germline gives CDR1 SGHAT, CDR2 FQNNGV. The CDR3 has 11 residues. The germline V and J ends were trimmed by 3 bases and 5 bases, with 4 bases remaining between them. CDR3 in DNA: TGTGCCAGCAGCTTTAGTGAGACCCAGTACTTC. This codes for CASSFSETQYF.